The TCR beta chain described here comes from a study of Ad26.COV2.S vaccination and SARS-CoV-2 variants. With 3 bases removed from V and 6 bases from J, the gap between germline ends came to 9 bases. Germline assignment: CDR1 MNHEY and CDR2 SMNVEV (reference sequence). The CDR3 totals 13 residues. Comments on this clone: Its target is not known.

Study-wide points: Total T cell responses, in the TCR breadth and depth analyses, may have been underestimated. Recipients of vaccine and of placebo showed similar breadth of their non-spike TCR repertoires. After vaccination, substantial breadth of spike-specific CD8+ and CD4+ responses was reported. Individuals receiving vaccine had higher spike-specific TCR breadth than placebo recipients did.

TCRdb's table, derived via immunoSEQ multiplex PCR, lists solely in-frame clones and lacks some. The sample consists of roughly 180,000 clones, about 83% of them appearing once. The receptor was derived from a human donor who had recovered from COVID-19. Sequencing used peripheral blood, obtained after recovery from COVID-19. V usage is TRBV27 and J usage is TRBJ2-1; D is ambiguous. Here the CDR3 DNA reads TGTGCCAGCAGTTTGAGGTGGGGCAATGAGCAGTTCTTC. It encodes CASSLRWGNEQFF.